This entry features one TCR beta chain sequence. As yet, its antigen is unknown. The PCR was carried out with 60 Vbeta primers and 13 Jbeta primers. Libraries were prepared by immunoSEQ multiplex PCR; TCRdb keeps only in-frame clonotypes and omits some of them. This table holds under 110,000 clones, just over 70% found once. These data come from a study of cytomegalovirus exposure and HLA in healthy donors. Points from the study as a whole: An analysis that came later showed most CMV-associated TCR beta chains appearing HLA-restricted. In a later analysis, HLA-associated TCR beta chains were more clonally expanded than equally common others. For presence/absence analyses, sequencing depth was assumed to be roughly uniform across donors.

Sample: PBMCs. This TCR was recovered from a boy younger than 18 in good health and CMV-seronegative.

The CDR3, as DNA: TGTGCCTGGACGGGACTTCTTATGAACACTGAAGCTTTCTTT. It is translated as CAWTGLLMNTEAFF. V and J are TRBV30 and TRBJ1-1; the D gene is possibly TRBD1 (5 bases). With 4 bases removed from V and 0 bases from J, the gap between germline ends came to 12 bases. CDR1 and CDR2 (germline): GTSNPN, SVGIG (reference sequence). This CDR3 region has 14 residues.